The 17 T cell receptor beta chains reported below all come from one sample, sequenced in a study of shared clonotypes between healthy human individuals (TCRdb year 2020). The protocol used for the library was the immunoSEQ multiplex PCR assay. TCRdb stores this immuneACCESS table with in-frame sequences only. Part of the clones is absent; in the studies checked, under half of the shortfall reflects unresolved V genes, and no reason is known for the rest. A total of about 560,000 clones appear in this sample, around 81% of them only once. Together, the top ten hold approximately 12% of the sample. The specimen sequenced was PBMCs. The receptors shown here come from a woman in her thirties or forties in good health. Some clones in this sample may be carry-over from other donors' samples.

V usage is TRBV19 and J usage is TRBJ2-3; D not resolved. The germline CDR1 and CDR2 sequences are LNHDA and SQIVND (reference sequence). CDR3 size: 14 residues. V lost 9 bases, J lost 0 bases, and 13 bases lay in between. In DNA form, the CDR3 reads TGTGCCAGCAGAGACTCGGCTAGCACAGATACGCAGTATTTT. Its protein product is CASRDSASTDTQYF. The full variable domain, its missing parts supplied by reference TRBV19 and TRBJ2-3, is DGGITQSPKYLFRKEGQNVTLSCEQNLNHDAMYWYRQDPGQGLRLIYYSQIVNDFQKGDIAEGYSVSREKKESFPLTVTSAQKNPTAFYLCASRDSASTDTQYFGPGTRLTVL.

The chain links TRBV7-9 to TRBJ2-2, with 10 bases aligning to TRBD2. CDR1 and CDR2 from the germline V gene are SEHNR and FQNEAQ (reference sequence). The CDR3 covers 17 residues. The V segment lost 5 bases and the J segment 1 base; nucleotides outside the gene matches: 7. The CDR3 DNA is TGTGCCAGCAGCCGTGGACTAGCGGCCTTGAACACCGGGGAGCTGTTTTTT. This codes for CASSRGLAALNTGELFF.

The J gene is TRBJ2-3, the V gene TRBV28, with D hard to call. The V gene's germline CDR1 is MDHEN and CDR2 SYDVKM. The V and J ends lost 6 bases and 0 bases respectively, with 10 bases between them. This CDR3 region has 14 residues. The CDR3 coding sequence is TGTGCCAGCAGCCATAGGGTGAGCACAGATACGCAGTATTTT. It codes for CASSHRVSTDTQYF.

CDR3 DNA: TGTGCCAGCAGTGTGAGGTTCGAGGAGCTGTTTTTT. Translated: CASSVRFEELFF. V is TRBV6-1 and J is TRBJ2-2, with unresolved D. The V gene's germline CDR1 is MNHNS and CDR2 SASEGT. V dropped 4 bases and J dropped 10 bases, with 10 bases sitting between them. The CDR3 length is 12 residues.

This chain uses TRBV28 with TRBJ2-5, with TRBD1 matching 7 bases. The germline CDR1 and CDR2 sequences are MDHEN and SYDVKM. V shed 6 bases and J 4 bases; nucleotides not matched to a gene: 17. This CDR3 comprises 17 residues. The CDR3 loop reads CASRGGKARVGRETQYF. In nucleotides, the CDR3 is TGTGCCAGCAGAGGGGGCAAGGCGCGGGTAGGGCGAGAGACCCAGTACTTC.

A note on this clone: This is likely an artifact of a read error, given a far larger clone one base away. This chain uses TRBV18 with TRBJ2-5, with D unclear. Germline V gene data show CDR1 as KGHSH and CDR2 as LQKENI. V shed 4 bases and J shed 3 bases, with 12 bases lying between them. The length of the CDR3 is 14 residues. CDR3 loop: CASSQSAREETQYF. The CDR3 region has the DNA TGTGCCAGCTCACAATCAGCGAGAGAAGAGACCCAGTACTTC. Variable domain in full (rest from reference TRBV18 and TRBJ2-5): NAGVMQNPRHLVRRRGQEARLRCSPMKGHSHVYWYRQLPEEGLKFMVYLQKENIIDESGMPKERFSAEFPKEGPSILRIQQVVRGDSAAYFCASSQSAREETQYFGPGTRLLVL.

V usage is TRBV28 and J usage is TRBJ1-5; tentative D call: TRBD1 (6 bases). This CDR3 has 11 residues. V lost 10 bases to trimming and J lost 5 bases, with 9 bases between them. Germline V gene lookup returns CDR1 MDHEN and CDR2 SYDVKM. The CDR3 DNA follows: TGTGCCACCAGGGGTGATCAGCCCCAGCATTTT. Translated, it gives CATRGDQPQHF.

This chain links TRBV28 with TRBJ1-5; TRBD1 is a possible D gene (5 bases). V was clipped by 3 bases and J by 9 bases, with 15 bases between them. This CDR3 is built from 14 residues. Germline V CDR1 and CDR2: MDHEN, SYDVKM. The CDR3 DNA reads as TGTGCCAGCAGTTTTTTGGGGGGGAGTGCGCCCCAGCATTTT. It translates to CASSFLGGSAPQHF.

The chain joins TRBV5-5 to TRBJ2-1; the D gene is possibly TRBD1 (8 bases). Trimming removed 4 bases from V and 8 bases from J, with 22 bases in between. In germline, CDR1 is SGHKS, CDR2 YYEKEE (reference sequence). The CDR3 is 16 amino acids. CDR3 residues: CASSPGYRQGRDEQFF. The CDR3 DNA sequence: TGTGCCAGCAGCCCCGGATATCGACAGGGGAGGGATGAGCAGTTCTTC.

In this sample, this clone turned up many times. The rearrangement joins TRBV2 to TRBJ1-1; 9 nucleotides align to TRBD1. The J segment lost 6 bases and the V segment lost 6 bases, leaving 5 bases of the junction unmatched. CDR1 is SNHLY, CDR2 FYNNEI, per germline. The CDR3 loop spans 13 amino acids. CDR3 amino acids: CASRADRGSEAFF. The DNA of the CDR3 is TGTGCCAGCAGGGCGGACAGGGGCTCTGAAGCTTTCTTT.

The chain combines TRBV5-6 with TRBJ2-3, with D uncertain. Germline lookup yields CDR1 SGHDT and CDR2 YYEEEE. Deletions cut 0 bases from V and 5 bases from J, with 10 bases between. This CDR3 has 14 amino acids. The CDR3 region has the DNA TGTGCCAGCAGCTTGGGCTGGGTAGGAGATACGCAGTATTTT. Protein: CASSLGWVGDTQYF.

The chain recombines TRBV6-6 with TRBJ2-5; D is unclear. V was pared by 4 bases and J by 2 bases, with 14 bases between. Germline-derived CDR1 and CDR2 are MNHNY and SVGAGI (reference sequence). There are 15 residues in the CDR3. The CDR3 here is CASSSPRLFQETQYF. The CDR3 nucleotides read TGTGCCAGCAGTTCCCCGCGACTTTTTCAAGAGACCCAGTACTTC.

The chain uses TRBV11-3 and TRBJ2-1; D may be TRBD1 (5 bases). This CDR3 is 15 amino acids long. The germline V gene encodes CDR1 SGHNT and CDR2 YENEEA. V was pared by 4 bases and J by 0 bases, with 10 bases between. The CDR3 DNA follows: TGTGCCAGCAGCTCCAGACAGAGCTCCTACAATGAGCAGTTCTTC. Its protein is CASSSRQSSYNEQFF.

The CDR3 here is CATSTERGTYNEQFF. The CDR3 DNA is TGTGCCACCAGCACGGAACGAGGGACGTACAATGAGCAGTTCTTC. This rearrangement joins TRBV15 to TRBJ2-1; TRBD1 or TRBD2 may be the D gene (5 bases each). Trimming took off 4 bases at V and 4 bases at J, with 14 bases between the two ends. From germline, CDR1 is LNHNV and CDR2 YYDKDF (reference sequence). CDR3 size: 15 residues.

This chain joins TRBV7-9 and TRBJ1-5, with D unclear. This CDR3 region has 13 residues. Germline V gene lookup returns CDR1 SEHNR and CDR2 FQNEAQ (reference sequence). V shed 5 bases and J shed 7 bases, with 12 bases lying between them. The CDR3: CASSPTYGQPQHF. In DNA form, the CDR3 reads TGTGCCAGCAGCCCGACATATGGGCAGCCCCAGCATTTT.

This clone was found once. The CDR3 DNA is TGTGCCTCTAGCGGGGAGGGAGGCAATGAGCAGTTCTTC. Residues: CASSGEGGNEQFF. The gene calls are TRBV19 and TRBJ2-1, with 9 nucleotides matching TRBD2. In germline, CDR1 is LNHDA, CDR2 SQIVND (reference sequence). The CDR3 has 13 residues. Unmatched junction bases numbered 8, after V lost 11 bases and J lost 6 bases. The full variable domain, completed using reference TRBV19 and TRBJ2-1, is DGGITQSPKYLFRKEGQNVTLSCEQNLNHDAMYWYRQDPGQGLRLIYYSQIVNDFQKGDIAEGYSVSREKKESFPLTVTSAQKNPTAFYLCASSGEGGNEQFFGPGTRLTVL.

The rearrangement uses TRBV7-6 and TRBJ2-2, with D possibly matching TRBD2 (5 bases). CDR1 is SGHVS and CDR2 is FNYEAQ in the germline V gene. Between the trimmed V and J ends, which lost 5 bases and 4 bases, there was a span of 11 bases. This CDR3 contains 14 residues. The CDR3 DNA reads TGTGCCAGCAGCGAGCGGCCCCTCACCGGGGAGCTGTTTTTT. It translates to CASSERPLTGELFF. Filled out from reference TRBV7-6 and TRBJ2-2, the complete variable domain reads GAGVSQSPRYKVTKRGQDVALRCDPISGHVSLYWYRQALGQGPEFLTYFNYEAQQDKSGLPNDRFSAERPEGSISTLTIQRTEQRDSAMYRCASSERPLTGELFFGEGSRLTVL.